The 10 T cell receptor beta chains presented below share a single source sample, sequenced in a study of blood T cell repertoires in COVID-19. Generated by immunoSEQ multiplex PCR, the TCRdb table keeps only in-frame clones and is missing some. The sample lists around 92,000 clones, approximately 86% occurring once. Sequencing used peripheral blood. The receptors here all came from a woman in her sixties in a cohort sampled during active or convalescent COVID-19.

This clone was picked up one time. This sequence joins TRBV9 and TRBJ2-3, with no clear D. V lost 4 bases and J 3 bases, leaving 9 bases between the germline ends. CDR3 size: 13 residues. Germline CDR1 SGDLS, CDR2 YYNGEE. The CDR3 protein is CASSPTGTDTQYF. Written as DNA, the CDR3 is TGTGCCAGCAGCCCGACCGGGACAGATACGCAGTATTTT.

The chain recombines TRBV4-1 with TRBJ1-3, with a weak D call TRBD1 (5 bases). This CDR3 contains 13 residues. Germline V lookup: CDR1 MGHRA, CDR2 YSYEKL. With 5 bases removed from V and 3 bases from J, the gap between germline ends came to 8 bases. The CDR3 region has the DNA TGCGCCAGCAGCGTACAGGTTGGAAACACCATATATTTT. It translates to CASSVQVGNTIYF.

This rearrangement joins TRBV9 to TRBJ2-3; TRBD2 matches 10 bases. This CDR3 contains 17 residues. Per the germline V gene, CDR1 is SGDLS and CDR2 is YYNGEE. V lost 3 bases to trimming and J lost 4 bases; unmatched junction nucleotides: 11. DNA for the CDR3: TGTGCCAGCAGCGCCCTACCCGGACTAGCGGTTGCAGATACGCAGTATTTT. Translated, it gives CASSALPGLAVADTQYF.

V usage is TRBV6-5 and J usage is TRBJ1-1; D unclear. The CDR3 is made up of 15 amino acids. Germline loops: CDR1 MNHEY, CDR2 SVGAGI. V lost 5 bases to trimming and J lost 2 bases, with 15 bases between them. The CDR3 region has the DNA TGTGCCAGCAGTAAACAAGCGTTGCTCAACACTGAAGCTTTCTTT. Its translation: CASSKQALLNTEAFF.

This sequence joins TRBV5-1 and TRBJ1-4; no definite D call. V was cut by 0 bases and J by 8 bases, with 14 bases left in between. The CDR3 is 15 amino acids. CDR1 SGHRS and CDR2 YFSETQ come from the germline V gene. For the CDR3, the DNA is TGCGCCAGCAGCTTGGGCCTAACCGATAACGAAAAACTGTTTTTT. It yields the protein CASSLGLTDNEKLFF.

This sequence joins TRBV24-1 and TRBJ1-5; D gene uncertain. Deletions cut 1 base from V and 7 bases from J, with 7 bases between. CDR1 is KGHDR, CDR2 SFDVKD, per germline. There are 13 residues in the CDR3. The CDR3 nucleotides read TGTGCCACCAGTGATTTTGAGGGACAGCCCCAGCATTTT. Amino acids: CATSDFEGQPQHF.

DNA of the CDR3: TGTGCCAGCAGCCCCCGACTAGCGGGGGATATAAATGAGCAGTTCTTC. This encodes CASSPRLAGDINEQFF. The V gene is TRBV9, the J gene TRBJ2-1; 12 bases align to TRBD2. The CDR3 is made up of 16 amino acids. The germline V gene has CDR1 SGDLS and CDR2 YYNGEE. The V and J ends lost 4 bases and 7 bases, in that order; junction bases with no gene match: 9.

The chain has TRBV25-1 and TRBJ2-2; D unresolved. The germline V and J ends were trimmed by 2 bases and 3 bases, with 10 bases remaining between them. CDR3 size: 15 residues. Germline-derived CDR1 and CDR2 are MGHDK and SYGVNS. Written as DNA, the CDR3 is TGTGCCAGCAGTGAACCGGGTGGTTACACCGGGGAGCTGTTTTTT. It encodes CASSEPGGYTGELFF.

CDR3 loop: CATTSGGAGYNEQFF. For the CDR3, the DNA is TGTGCCACCACTAGCGGGGGGGCCGGCTACAATGAGCAGTTCTTC. The chain employs TRBV15 and TRBJ2-1, with 12 positions matching TRBD2. This CDR3 contains 15 residues. J lost 3 bases, V lost 7 bases, and 4 bases had no gene match. Per the germline V gene, CDR1 is LNHNV and CDR2 is YYDKDF (reference sequence).

This clone showed up just once. This sequence joins TRBV19 and TRBJ2-7; tentative D call: TRBD2 (6 bases). The CDR3 is 15 amino acids. The germline V and J ends were trimmed by 3 bases and 0 bases, with 12 bases remaining between them. Germline V gene lookup returns CDR1 LNHDA and CDR2 SQIVND (reference sequence). Here the CDR3 reads CASSMRGGLSYEQYF. The DNA of the CDR3 is TGTGCCAGTAGTATGAGGGGAGGACTCTCCTACGAGCAGTACTTC.